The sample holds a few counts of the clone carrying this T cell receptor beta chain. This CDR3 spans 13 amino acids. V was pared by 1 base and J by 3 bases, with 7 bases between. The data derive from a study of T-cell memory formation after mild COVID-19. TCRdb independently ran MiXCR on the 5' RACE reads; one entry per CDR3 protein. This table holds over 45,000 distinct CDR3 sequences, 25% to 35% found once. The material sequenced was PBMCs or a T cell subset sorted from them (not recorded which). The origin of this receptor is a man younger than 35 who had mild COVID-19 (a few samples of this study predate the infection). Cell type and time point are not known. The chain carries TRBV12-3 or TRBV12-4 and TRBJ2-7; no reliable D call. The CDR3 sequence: CASSLGQIYEQYV. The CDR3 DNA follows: TGTGCCAGCAGTTTAGGGCAGATCTACGAGCAGTACGTC.